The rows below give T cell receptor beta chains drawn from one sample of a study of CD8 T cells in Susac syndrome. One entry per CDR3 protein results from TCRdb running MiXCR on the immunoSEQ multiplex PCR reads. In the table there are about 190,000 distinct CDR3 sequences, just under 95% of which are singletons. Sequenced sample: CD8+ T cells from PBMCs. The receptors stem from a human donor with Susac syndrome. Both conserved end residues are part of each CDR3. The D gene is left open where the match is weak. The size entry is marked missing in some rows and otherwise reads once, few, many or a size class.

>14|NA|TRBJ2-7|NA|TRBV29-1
TGCAGCGTTGCCTGGCGTCAGGAATACTACGAGCAGTACTTC
CSVAWRQEYYEQYF
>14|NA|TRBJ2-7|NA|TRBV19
TGTGCCAGTAGTTACGCGCTAGCTGCCTACGAGCAGTACTTC
CASSYALAAYEQYF
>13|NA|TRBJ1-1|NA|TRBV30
TGTGCCTGGAGTACAGCACTTAACACTGAAGCTTTCTTT
CAWSTALNTEAFF
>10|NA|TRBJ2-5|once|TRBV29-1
TGCAGCTCGACGCAAGAGACCCAGTACTTC
CSSTQETQYF
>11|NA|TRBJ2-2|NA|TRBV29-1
TGCAGCGTGAGGAACACCGGGGAGCTGTTTTTT
CSVRNTGELFF
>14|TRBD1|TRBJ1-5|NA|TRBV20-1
TGCAGTGCTTCCGGGACAGGGGGCGGACAGCCCCAGCATTTT
CSASGTGGGQPQHF
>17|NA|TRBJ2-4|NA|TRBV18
TGTGCCAGCTCACCGTCGACAGCGAGCTTAGCCAAAAACATTCAGTACTTC
CASSPSTASLAKNIQYF
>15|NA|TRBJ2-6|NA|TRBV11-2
TGTGCCAGCAGGTTTAGGGACTCTGGGGCCAACGTCCTGACTTTC
CASRFRDSGANVLTF
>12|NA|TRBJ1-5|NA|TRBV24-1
TGTGCCACCAGTGGTGGGAATCAGCCCCAGCATTTT
CATSGGNQPQHF
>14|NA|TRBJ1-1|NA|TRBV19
TGTGCCAGTAGTATTGGCGGGCGCGGCACTGAAGCTTTCTTT
CASSIGGRGTEAFF
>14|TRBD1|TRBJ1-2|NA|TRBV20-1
TGCAGTGCTAGAGATAGGACAGGGGGCATTGAGTTCACCTTC
CSARDRTGGIEFTF
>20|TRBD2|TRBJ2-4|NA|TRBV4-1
TGCGCCAGCAGCCAAGGACGGACTAGCGGGTTAAGCAGGACCAAAAACATTCAGTACTTC
CASSQGRTSGLSRTKNIQYF
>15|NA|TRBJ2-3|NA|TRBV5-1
TGCGCCAGCAGCTTGGCCAACCAGGGCCGTGATACGCAGTATTTT
CASSLANQGRDTQYF
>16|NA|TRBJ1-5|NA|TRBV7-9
TGTGCCAGCAGCTTTAGCCAGGACGTGGGCAATCAGCCCCAGCATTTT
CASSFSQDVGNQPQHF
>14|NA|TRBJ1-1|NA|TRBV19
TGTGCCAGTAGTATGGTAGGGTTTGACACTGAAGCTTTCTTT
CASSMVGFDTEAFF
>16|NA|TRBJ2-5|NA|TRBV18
TGTGCCAGCTCCCCCGGTTTTGGTAGCGGTCAAGAGACCCAGTACTTC
CASSPGFGSGQETQYF
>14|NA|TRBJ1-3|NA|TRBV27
TGTGCCAGCAGTTTGTCTTTCTCTGGAAACACCATATATTTT
CASSLSFSGNTIYF
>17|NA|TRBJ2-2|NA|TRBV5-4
TGTGCCAGCAGCTTGCGTTTAGGGACATACAACACCGGGGAGCTGTTTTTT
CASSLRLGTYNTGELFF
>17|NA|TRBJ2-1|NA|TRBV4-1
TGCGCCAGCAGCCAAGAAACTGATACCAGCTCCTACAATGAGCAGTTCTTC
CASSQETDTSSYNEQFF
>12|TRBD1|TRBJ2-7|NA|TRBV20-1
TGCAGTGCTCGGGACAGGGACTACGAGCAGTACTTC
CSARDRDYEQYF
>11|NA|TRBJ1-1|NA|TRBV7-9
TGTGCCAGCAGCAGACAGGCTGAAGCTTTCTTT
CASSRQAEAFF
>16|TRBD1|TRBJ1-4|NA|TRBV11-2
TGTGCCAGCAGCTTACTCGCGACAGGGTCACAGGAAAAACTGTTTTTT
CASSLLATGSQEKLFF
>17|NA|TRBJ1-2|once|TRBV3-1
TGTGCCAGCAGCCAAGTGGTAGTATATGGGACGGAGTATGGCTACACCTTC
CASSQVVVYGTEYGYTF